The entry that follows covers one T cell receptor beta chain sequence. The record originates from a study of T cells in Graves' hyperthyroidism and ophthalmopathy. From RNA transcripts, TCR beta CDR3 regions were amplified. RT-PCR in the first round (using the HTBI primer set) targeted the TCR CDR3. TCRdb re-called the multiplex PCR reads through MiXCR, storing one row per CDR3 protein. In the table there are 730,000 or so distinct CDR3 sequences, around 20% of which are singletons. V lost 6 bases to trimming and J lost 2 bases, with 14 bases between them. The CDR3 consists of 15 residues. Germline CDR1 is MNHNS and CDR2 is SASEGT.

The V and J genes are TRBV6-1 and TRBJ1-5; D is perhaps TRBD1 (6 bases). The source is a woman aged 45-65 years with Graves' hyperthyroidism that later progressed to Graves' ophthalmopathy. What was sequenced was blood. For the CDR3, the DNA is TGTGCCAGCAGGGCCTTCCGACAGGGCAATCAGCCCCAGCATTTT. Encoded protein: CASRAFRQGNQPQHF.